Below are 27 T cell receptor beta chains sequenced from a single sample in a study of blood T cells in healthy people across ages (dated by TCRdb to between 2015 and 2017). Library construction relied on 5' RACE. Sequencer: Illumina HiSeq 2500. A second PCR of about 7 to 12 cycles was run with a J-beta primer mix and a sample-barcoded 5' primer. The raw public data were reprocessed by TCRdb itself: fastp quality trimming at Q25, MiXCR clonotype calling, in-frame beta chains only. Rows merge per CDR3 protein into single entries with the most common DNA and genes. Across this sample there are around 1,500,000 distinct CDR3 sequences, with 42% seen only once. The ten largest make up approximately 7.9% of the sample. The sample taken for sequencing was blood. Receptors originate from a woman aged 18-29 years in good health.

The rearrangement uses TRBV28 and TRBJ2-5, with 9 bases matching TRBD2. The DNA end lines up better with TRBJ2-7; the J call may be wrong. The CDR3 is 13 residues long. Germline CDR1 reads MDHEN; CDR2 reads SYDVKM. CDR3 sequence reads: CASSPGTSSEQYF. CDR3 sequence (DNA): TGTGCCAGCAGCCCCGGGACTAGCTCCGAGCAGTACTTC.

The chain employs TRBV27 and TRBJ2-7, with a possible D match to TRBD2 (5 bases). The end of the DNA fits TRBJ2-5 better, so the J call may be wrong. The CDR3 has 12 amino acids. Germline CDR1 and CDR2: MNHEY and SMNVEV (reference sequence). This CDR3 reads CASMGSWETQYF. CDR3 DNA: TGTGCCAGCATGGGGAGCTGGGAGACCCAGTACTTC.

The table lists this clonotype with a few counts. The chain has TRBV20-1 and TRBJ1-2; perhaps TRBD1 as D (6 bases). In germline, CDR1 is DFQATT, CDR2 SNEGSKA (reference sequence). This CDR3 has 15 amino acids. Trimming removed 4 bases from V and 0 bases from J, with 15 bases in between. CDR3 region: CSATPGQSTNYGYTF. The CDR3 region has the DNA TGCAGTGCTACCCCAGGACAGTCTACTAACTATGGCTACACCTTC.

The J gene is TRBJ1-5, the V gene TRBV10-2; maybe TRBD1 (5 bases). V was trimmed by 7 bases and J by 7 bases, leaving 14 bases between them. Germline assignment: CDR1 WSHSY and CDR2 SAAADI. The CDR3 length is 13 residues. CDR3 sequence: CASNQGGNQPQHF. DNA of the CDR3: TGCGCCAGCAACCAGGGAGGGAACCAGCCCCAGCATTTT.

This clonotype was counted once. This sequence joins TRBV2 and TRBJ2-7; D may be TRBD1 (6 bases). Germline loops: CDR1 SNHLY, CDR2 FYNNEI. This CDR3 region has 15 residues. V was pared by 6 bases and J by 0 bases, with 15 bases between. The CDR3 DNA is TGTGCCAGCAGGGGTGGACAGTCTTTCTCCTACGAGCAGTACTTC. Encoded protein: CASRGGQSFSYEQYF. The full variable domain, rest sourced from reference TRBV2 and TRBJ2-7, is EPEVTQTPSHQVTQMGQEVILRCVPISNHLYFYWYRQILGQKVEFLVSFYNNEISEKSEIFDDQFSVERPDGSNFTLKIRSTKLEDSAMYFCASRGGQSFSYEQYFGPGTRLTVT.

The genes are TRBV4-1 and TRBJ2-5; 8 bases fit TRBD1. Matching the DNA end better, TRBJ2-7 makes the J call doubtful. Germline CDR1 reads MGHRA; CDR2 reads YSYEKL. The CDR3 has 17 residues. CDR3: CASSQSLDGTGTYEQYF. The CDR3 coding sequence is TGCGCCAGCAGCCAAAGCCTTGACGGGACAGGCACCTACGAGCAGTACTTC.

The V call is TRBV29-1, the J call TRBJ2-3, with 14 positions matching TRBD2. Germline CDR1 is SQVTM and CDR2 is ANQGSEA. Trimming removed 3 bases from V and 5 bases from J; junction bases left unmatched: 4. This CDR3 spans 15 amino acids. The CDR3 protein is CSVDSGTSGGDTQYF. The CDR3 coding sequence is TGCAGCGTTGACTCCGGGACTAGCGGGGGAGATACGCAGTATTTT.

The CDR3 loop is CASSPGTAEETQYF. CDR3 coding DNA: TGCGCCAGCAGCCCCGGGACAGCTGAGGAGACCCAGTACTTC. This sequence joins TRBV5-1 and TRBJ2-5; 7 bases align to TRBD1. The CDR3 covers 14 residues. With 4 bases clipped from V and 5 bases from J, the junction kept 8 bases outside the gene matches. The germline V gene encodes CDR1 SGHRS and CDR2 YFSETQ. Full variable domain (remainder filled in from reference TRBV5-1 and TRBJ2-5): KAGVTQTPRYLIKTRGQQVTLSCSPISGHRSVSWYQQTPGQGLQFLFEYFSETQRNKGNFPGRFSGRQFSNSRSEMNVSTLELGDSALYLCASSPGTAEETQYFGPGTRLLVL.

This clonotype turned up a few times. The rearrangement joins TRBV20-1 to TRBJ2-5; 11 positions match TRBD2. Germline CDR1 reads DFQATT; CDR2 reads SNEGSKA (reference sequence). The CDR3 loop spans 15 amino acids. V was clipped by 3 bases and J by 4 bases; unmatched bases: 7. The CDR3 is CSARILAGASETQYF. The CDR3 DNA sequence: TGCAGTGCTAGGATACTAGCGGGGGCTTCAGAGACCCAGTACTTC.

As to this clonotype: The germline gene is not matched at one end of the junction; a read error may be the cause. The gene calls are TRBV27 and TRBJ1-4, with D perhaps matching TRBD1 (5 bases). Germline CDR1 and CDR2: MNHEY and SMNVEV (reference sequence). CDR3 length: 12 residues. DNA for the CDR3: TGTGCCAGCGGCAGGACAAGGGAAAAACTGTCTTTT. Its protein product is CASGRTREKLSF.

The chain links TRBV7-2 to TRBJ2-1; 8 nucleotides agree with TRBD2. This CDR3 has 17 residues. With 7 bases clipped from V and 8 bases from J, the junction kept 19 bases outside the gene matches. Per germline, CDR1 SGHTA and CDR2 FQGNSA. The CDR3 loop reads CASIPPGVAGYGDEQFF. The CDR3 bases are TGTGCCAGCATTCCACCAGGGGTAGCGGGATACGGCGATGAGCAGTTCTTC.

The chain couples TRBV18 to TRBJ1-2; 7 bases match TRBD1. V lost 3 bases to trimming and J lost 0 bases; unmatched junction nucleotides: 7. The length of the CDR3 is 16 residues. Germline V lookup: CDR1 KGHSH, CDR2 LQKENI. This chain's CDR3 is CASSPTGQAANYGYTF. CDR3 DNA: TGTGCCAGCTCACCGACAGGACAGGCGGCTAACTATGGCTACACCTTC.

J is TRBJ2-5 and V is TRBV27, with a weak D call TRBD1 (6 bases). The end of the DNA aligns better with TRBJ2-7, so the J call may be wrong. Looked up from germline, CDR1 is MNHEY and CDR2 is SMNVEV (reference sequence). CDR3 length equals 15 residues. CDR3 residues: CASSLKQGWGHEQYF. In DNA, the CDR3 is TGTGCCAGCAGTTTAAAACAGGGTTGGGGGCACGAGCAGTACTTC.

The V and J genes are TRBV7-9 and TRBJ2-7; unclear D gene. Germline V gene sequence: CDR1 SEHNR, CDR2 FQNEAQ (reference sequence). Trimming removed 5 bases from V and 6 bases from J, with 14 bases in between. This CDR3 comprises 13 residues. CDR3 loop: CASSVGPVGEQYF. CDR3 sequence (DNA): TGTGCCAGCAGCGTAGGCCCAGTGGGCGAGCAGTACTTC.

Concerning this clonotype: It may be a read error: a sequence one base away is much more abundant. This rearrangement joins TRBV6-5 to TRBJ2-1; D unresolved. The DNA end favors TRBJ2-7, so the J call may be wrong. The CDR3 spans 14 residues. The germline gives CDR1 MNHEY, CDR2 SVGAGI. CDR3 DNA sequence: TGTGCCAGCAGTTATAGAGGCTCCTACAATGAGCAGTACTTC. This codes for CASSYRGSYNEQYF.

The CDR3 here is CASSRSEAAEAFF. The CDR3 DNA is TGTGCCAGCAGTCGTTCCGAGGCCGCTGAAGCTTTCTTT. The chain employs TRBV2 and TRBJ1-1; no clear D gene. The CDR3 contains 13 residues. Germline loops: CDR1 SNHLY, CDR2 FYNNEI. The germline V and J ends were trimmed by 5 bases and 6 bases, with 13 bases remaining between them.

This clonotype was observed a handful of times. This chain connects TRBV6-5 to TRBJ1-2; D is uncertain. V dropped 0 bases and J dropped 6 bases, with 11 bases sitting between them. Germline CDR1 and CDR2: MNHEY and SVGAGI. This CDR3 region has 14 residues. The CDR3 here is CASSYSISGDGYTF. The CDR3 DNA is TGTGCCAGCAGTTACTCGATCTCGGGCGATGGCTACACCTTC.

The chain has TRBV4-2 and TRBJ2-3; the D gene is possibly TRBD1 (6 bases). CDR1 is LGHNA, CDR2 YNFKEQ, per germline. The CDR3 covers 16 residues. Between the trimmed V and J ends, which lost 2 bases and 3 bases, there was a span of 15 bases. DNA for the CDR3: TGTGCCAGCAGCCAACCACCACAGGGATGGACAGATACGCAGTATTTT. Amino acids: CASSQPPQGWTDTQYF.

In its sample, this clonotype was seen a few times. This sequence joins TRBV12-3 or TRBV12-4 and TRBJ2-7; 7 positions match TRBD1. The trim removed 6 bases at V and 2 bases at J, leaving 10 bases unmatched. The CDR3 runs to 15 residues. CDR3 in DNA: TGTGCCAGCAGCCCCATGACAGGGTTCACCTACGAGCAGTACTTC. This translates into CASSPMTGFTYEQYF.

The V call is TRBV29-1, the J call TRBJ2-7; 9 bases fit TRBD2. Per germline, CDR1 SQVTM and CDR2 ANQGSEA. The length of the CDR3 is 15 residues. V shed 4 bases and J 7 bases; nucleotides not matched to a gene: 14. The CDR3 reads CSVAPAGTSSREQYF. CDR3 bases: TGCAGCGTTGCCCCTGCCGGGACTAGCTCTCGGGAGCAGTACTTC.

This clonotype has more than one count but fewer than ten. This sequence joins TRBV5-6 and TRBJ2-4, with D maybe TRBD1 (6 bases). The germline gives CDR1 SGHDT, CDR2 YYEEEE. Between the trimmed V and J ends, which lost 4 bases and 0 bases, there was a span of 17 bases. The length of the CDR3 is 17 residues. CDR3 region: CASSPGHGELAKNIQYF. The CDR3 DNA follows: TGTGCCAGCAGCCCGGGACATGGGGAACTAGCCAAAAACATTCAGTACTTC.

This clonotype was counted a single time. This chain uses TRBV4-1 with TRBJ2-3, with TRBD1 matching over 8 bases. CDR1 MGHRA and CDR2 YSYEKL come from the germline V gene. J was trimmed by 5 bases and V by 0 bases; bases with no gene match: 7. The CDR3 contains 16 residues. The DNA of the CDR3 is TGCGCCAGCAGCCAAGATGAAGACAGGGGAGGAGATACGCAGTATTTT. This encodes CASSQDEDRGGDTQYF.

This sequence joins TRBV4-1 and TRBJ2-3; a weak D match, TRBD2 (6 bases). The V gene lost 1 base and the J gene lost 3 bases, with 17 bases spanning the gap. CDR3 length equals 17 residues. Germline assignment: CDR1 MGHRA and CDR2 YSYEKL. The CDR3 protein is CASSQGGGPDGTDTQYF. The CDR3 DNA reads TGCGCCAGCAGCCAAGGGGGAGGACCTGACGGGACAGATACGCAGTATTTT.

This sequence joins TRBV4-1 and TRBJ2-7; TRBD2 agrees at 12 bases. The V gene end was trimmed by 0 bases and the J gene end by 9 bases; junction bases not matched to a gene: 9. The CDR3 contains 16 residues. Germline V CDR1 and CDR2: MGHRA, YSYEKL. The CDR3 bases are TGCGCCAGCAGCCAAGAGCCCAGGACTAGCGGGAACGGGCAGTACTTC. The encoded protein is CASSQEPRTSGNGQYF.

J is TRBJ1-2 and V is TRBV5-1; 8 positions agree with TRBD1. The CDR3 loop spans 14 amino acids. Germline V gene lookup returns CDR1 SGHRS and CDR2 YFSETQ. Trimming removed 4 bases from V and 4 bases from J; junction bases left unmatched: 6. The CDR3: CASSQRTGSYGYTF. CDR3 DNA sequence: TGCGCCAGCAGCCAGCGGACAGGGTCCTATGGCTACACCTTC.

The chain is built from TRBV20-1 and TRBJ2-1; 8 nucleotides match TRBD1. Gene TRBJ2-7 matches the end of the DNA better, so the J call may be wrong. Germline V CDR1 and CDR2: DFQATT, SNEGSKA (reference sequence). CDR3 length: 13 residues. The CDR3 DNA follows: TGCAGTGCCCCGGACAGGGACGCCTACGAGCAGTACTTC. Translated: CSAPDRDAYEQYF.

V and J are TRBV5-1 and TRBJ2-7, with a weak D call TRBD1 (6 bases). This CDR3 region has 13 residues. Trimming removed 0 bases at V and 6 bases at J, with 10 bases between. Germline-derived CDR1 and CDR2 are SGHRS and YFSETQ. CDR3 nucleotides: TGCGCCAGCAGCTTGGGTGCAGGGGCCGAGCAGTACTTC. Translated: CASSLGAGAEQYF.